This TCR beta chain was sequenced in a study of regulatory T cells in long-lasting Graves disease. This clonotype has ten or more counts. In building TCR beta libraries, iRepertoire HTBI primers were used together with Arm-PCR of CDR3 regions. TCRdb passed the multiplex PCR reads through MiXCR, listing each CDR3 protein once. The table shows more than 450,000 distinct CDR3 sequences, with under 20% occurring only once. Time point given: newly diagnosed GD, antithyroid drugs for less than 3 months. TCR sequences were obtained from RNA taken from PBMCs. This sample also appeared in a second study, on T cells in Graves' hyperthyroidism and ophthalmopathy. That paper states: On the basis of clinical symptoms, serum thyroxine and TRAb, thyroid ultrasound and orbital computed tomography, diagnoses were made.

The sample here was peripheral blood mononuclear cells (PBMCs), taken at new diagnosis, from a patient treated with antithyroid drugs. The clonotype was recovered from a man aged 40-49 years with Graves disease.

The CDR3: CASSLPGLGQPTQYF. The DNA of the CDR3 is TGTGCCAGCAGCTTACCGGGACTAGGGCAGCCTACGCAGTATTTT. The V and J genes are TRBV7-9 and TRBJ2-3, with TRBD2 matching over 8 bases. The CDR3 length is 15 residues. Germline CDR1 and CDR2: SEHNR and FQNEAQ (reference sequence). Trimming cost V 2 bases and J 8 bases; bases outside gene matches: 9.